This T cell receptor beta chain was profiled in a study of T cells after yellow fever vaccination (dated by TCRdb to between 2018 and 2021). Study-level background: Libraries from fractions with low cell numbers were prepared with the SMART-Seq v4 Ultra Low Input RNA kit. Bulk TCR alpha and beta repertoires were sequenced longitudinally to track T-cell clones before and after primary and booster YFV17D yellow fever vaccination. Blood samples were taken at several timepoints before and after primary and secondary immunization, and bulk PBMC replicates and cell subsets were isolated. The cohort comprised two healthy male donors, one aged 18 to 29 and one aged 30 to 39 years.

This clonotype was detected many times. What antigen it recognizes has not been identified. Base quality data are lacking; no much larger clone is found one base away. At the junction V is shortened by 11 bases and J by 3 bases, with 10 bases in between. The CDR3 holds 12 amino acids from the cysteine to the phenylalanine. Only the CDR3 portion is preserved as DNA: 36 bases, with reading frame beginning at the first base. Taken from the germline V gene, the CDR1 and CDR2 loops are ENHRY and SYGVKD. Points the paper makes about the study in general: The secondary T-cell response was found to be weaker but faster than the primary response, with a peak reached on day 5 rather than on day 15. After the booster, most of the clones that had expanded following primary vaccination were detected again (just under 97% of CD4 and around 88% of CD8), which suggests that memory was broadly maintained. Because only two donors were included in the study, the extent to which the findings can be generalized is limited. A small fraction of clonotypes appeared in both the CD4 and CD8 compartments, likely as a result of convergent recombination. Computational filtering was needed because FACS-sorted repertoires could contain abundant contaminating clonotypes from the bulk population.

In light of the paper, this sample's treatment or condition label describes: live attenuated yellow fever vaccine strain. PBMCs were isolated from peripheral blood using a standard Ficoll-Paque protocol. Dynabeads CD4 and CD8 positive selection kits were used to isolate the CD4 and CD8 T-cell fractions. TriZol was used to extract RNA from bulk PBMCs, from CD4 and CD8 fractions, and from dextramer-positive and dextramer-negative fractions. TCR cDNA was synthesized by 5'RACE template switching, which introduced a universal primer site and unique molecular identifiers. cDNA synthesis was primed from both the TCR alpha and TCR beta constant segments. Library amplification used two PCR steps, and the second PCR step added sample barcodes and sequencing adapters. Sequencing of libraries was performed on Illumina HiSeq 2500 (2x100 bp) or NovaSeq (2x150 bp). Under the source paper's analysis protocol: Reads were demultiplexed and collapsed into UMI consensus sequences with MIGEC, and V(D)J alignment was performed with MiXCR. Vaccine-responding clonotypes were defined with edgeR using replicate PBMC samples, requiring FDR below 0.01 and a log2 fold change above 5 up to day 15. Each bulk clonotype received a CD4 or CD8 identity based on whether the sequenced CD4 or CD8 repertoire contained that clonotype at higher abundance. In-frame beta chains were kept once TCRdb had trimmed the public reads at Q25 with fastp and called clones with MiXCR. All rows with the same CDR3 protein become a single entry with the most common DNA and genes. The V and J calls and clone size come from TCRdb's table, not from the authors' own analysis. Across this sample there are some 69,000 distinct CDR3 sequences, with under 6.5% seen only once. Of the sample, around 2.1% falls within the top ten clones.

The material sequenced was CD4+ T cells sorted from PBMCs, taken around 15 days after the first yellow fever vaccination. The TCR sequence derives from a man between 18 and 35 years old who received the YFV17D yellow fever vaccine. This chain joins TRBV10-3 to TRBJ2-2, and perhaps TRBD2 as D gene, on 5 matching bases. This receptor carries the CDR3 CAAGEYTGELFF. The sequenced DNA is TGTGCCGCCGGGGAATACACCGGGGAGCTGTTTTTT.